This TCR beta chain stems from a study of T-cell reconstitution after alpha-beta-depleted transplantation in children. Only a few counts were recorded for this clonotype. This CDR3 contains 16 residues. Germline V lookup: CDR1 KGHSH, CDR2 LQKENI. Deletions cut 1 base from V and 5 bases from J, with 15 bases between. Library preparation (for TCRbeta) was performed with unique molecular identifiers. MiXCR, run by TCRdb on the PCR reads, gives a single entry per CDR3 protein. This sample yields 400,000 to 500,000 distinct CDR3 sequences, of which about 11% are seen a single time; roughly 5% belongs to the top ten.

This chain uses TRBV18 with TRBJ2-1, with D possibly being TRBD2 (7 bases). The receptor was isolated from a human donor who donated a stem cell graft to a child with acute myeloid leukemia. The sample here was PBMCs from the stem cell graft donor, taken from the stem cell graft. This CDR3 reads CASSPQGGRKDNEQFF. The DNA for the CDR3 is TGTGCCAGCTCACCACAGGGGGGGAGGAAAGACAATGAGCAGTTCTTC.